This entry lists 22 T cell receptor beta chains sequenced from one sample in a study of blood T cells in healthy people across ages (dated by TCRdb to between 2015 and 2017). Libraries were prepared through 5' RACE. Sequencing took place on an Illumina HiSeq 2500. The second PCR ran for roughly 6 to 11 cycles and used a J-beta primer mix along with a sample-barcoded 5' primer. TCRdb ran its own pipeline on the public reads, namely fastp trimming at Q25 and MiXCR clone calling, and kept in-frame beta chains. Each record represents a unique CDR3 protein, reported with the most common genes and DNA among its rows. This sample comprises approximately 960,000 distinct CDR3 sequences, roughly 29% of them detected only once. Of the sample, roughly 10% falls within the top ten clones. The sample was also linked to a second study, of T cells of mothers and their children.

Material: blood. The source is a woman between 35 and 50 years old in good health.

In this sample, this clonotype turned up a few times. This may stem from a read error, because a much larger clone lies one nucleotide away. The V gene is TRBV7-2, the J gene TRBJ2-5; possibly TRBD2 for D (7 bases). This CDR3 is built from 14 residues. V lost 8 bases and J 11 bases, leaving 24 bases between the germline ends. Germline V gene sequence: CDR1 SGHTA, CDR2 FQGNSA. This chain's CDR3 is CASSTGGLGYEQYF. The CDR3 nucleotides read TGTGCCAGCTCAACGGGGGGCCTTGGGTATGAGCAGTACTTC.

This clonotype has only a few counts. The V call is TRBV12-3 or TRBV12-4, the J call TRBJ2-3; TRBD2 might be the D (6 bases). V gave up 3 bases and J gave up 2 bases, with 9 bases separating them. The CDR3 length is 14 residues. The CDR3 spells CASSFPSDTDTQYF. The CDR3, as DNA: TGTGCCAGCAGTTTCCCTAGCGACACAGATACGCAGTATTTT.

This clonotype occurred many times. The chain couples TRBV20-1 to TRBJ2-7; 8 nucleotides align to TRBD2. The CDR3 extends over 15 amino acids. The V segment lost 7 bases and the J segment 4 bases; nucleotides outside the gene matches: 15. The germline V gene encodes CDR1 DFQATT and CDR2 SNEGSKA (reference sequence). CDR3 loop: CSVPSPGGSPYEQYF. Written as DNA, the CDR3 is TGCAGTGTACCCTCCCCGGGGGGGTCCCCATACGAGCAGTACTTC.

The chain joins TRBV5-1 to TRBJ1-2, with D maybe TRBD1 (5 bases). V was shortened by 2 bases and J by 4 bases, with 15 bases between the two germline ends. This CDR3 has 15 amino acids. Germline V lookup: CDR1 SGHRS, CDR2 YFSETQ. The CDR3 reads CASSFGDPGFYGYTF. The CDR3 DNA is TGCGCCAGCAGCTTTGGGGACCCTGGATTCTATGGCTACACCTTC.

This clonotype was found a few times. This chain uses TRBV12-3 or TRBV12-4 with TRBJ2-5; perhaps TRBD2 as D (6 bases). V dropped 9 bases and J dropped 2 bases, with 13 bases sitting between them. This CDR3 has 13 amino acids. Here the CDR3 DNA reads TGTGCCAGGCGGGACTTTTTTCAAGAGACCCAGTACTTC. Protein sequence: CARRDFFQETQYF.

As for this clonotype: One end of the junction does not line up with germline, which may come from a read error. The chain employs TRBV14 and TRBJ1-6, with D hard to call. The CDR3 is 14 residues long. Germline CDR1 and CDR2: SGHDN and FVKESK. The CDR3 spells CASSPDVYDSPLHF. CDR3 nucleotide sequence: TGTGCCAGCAGCCCGGACGTCTATGATTCACCCCTCCACTTT. Full variable domain (outside the CDR3, taken from reference TRBV14 and TRBJ1-6): EAGVTQFPSHSVIEKGQTVTLRCDPISGHDNLYWYRRVMGKEIKFLLHFVKESKQDESGMPNNRFLAERTGGTYSTLKVQPAELEDSGVYFCASSPDVYDSPLHFGNGTRLTVT.

Turning to this clonotype: A much bigger clone sits one base away, suggesting this may be a read error. This sequence joins TRBV5-1 and TRBJ1-4; D perhaps matches TRBD1 (5 bases). The germline V gene has CDR1 SGHRS and CDR2 YFSETQ. The length of the CDR3 is 15 residues. Deletions cut 0 bases from V and 8 bases from J, with 14 bases between. DNA for the CDR3: TGCGCCAGCAGCTTGGACGGGACGAGGCCCGAAAAACTGTTTTTT. Protein sequence: CASSLDGTRPEKLFF.

This clonotype was seen many times. A read error may produce the germline difference seen at one junction end. The V and J genes are TRBV5-1 and TRBJ2-1, with 9 bases lining up with TRBD2. Germline assignment: CDR1 SGHRS and CDR2 YFSETQ. The CDR3 has 15 residues. The DNA of the CDR3 is TGTGCCAGCAGCTCTAGCGGGGCCTCCTACAATGAGCAGTTCTTC. As protein: CASSSSGASYNEQFF.

This clonotype has at least ten counts. The rearrangement uses TRBV5-1 and TRBJ1-3; D gene unclear. The CDR3 covers 15 residues. V lost 0 bases and J lost 3, with 10 bases in between. Germline V lookup: CDR1 SGHRS, CDR2 YFSETQ. CDR3 DNA sequence: TGCGCCAGCAGCTTGGGATCTCCACTTGGAAACACCATATATTTT. It specifies CASSLGSPLGNTIYF.

The chain recombines TRBV4-2 with TRBJ2-5; no reliable D call. V was pared by 1 base and J by 4 bases, with 10 bases between. The V gene's germline CDR1 is LGHNA and CDR2 YNFKEQ. CDR3 size: 14 residues. In DNA form, the CDR3 reads TGTGCCAGCAGCCAAGTTGGGGTTGGAGAGACCCAGTACTTC. Its translation: CASSQVGVGETQYF.

There are many counts of this clonotype. V and J are TRBV12-3 or TRBV12-4 and TRBJ2-1; 14 bases are shared with TRBD2. This CDR3 has 16 amino acids. V was clipped by 7 bases and J by 10 bases; unmatched bases: 12. Written as DNA, the CDR3 is TGTGCCAGCACCCCGGGACTAGCGGGGGTCTTAGGAGAGCAGTTCTTC. Translated: CASTPGLAGVLGEQFF.

This clonotype appeared many times. CDR3 in DNA: TGCAGTGCCATAGCGGGGGGGCAGGGGAATGAGCAGTTCTTC. This translates into CSAIAGGQGNEQFF. The chain combines TRBV20-1 with TRBJ2-1; 11 bases fit TRBD2. Germline V gives CDR1 DFQATT, CDR2 SNEGSKA (reference sequence). The CDR3 spans 14 residues. J was trimmed by 7 bases and V by 6 bases; bases with no gene match: 8.

The table lists this clonotype with a few counts. The chain employs TRBV5-1 and TRBJ1-1, with 7 bases matching TRBD1. V lost 0 bases to trimming and J lost 6 bases; unmatched junction nucleotides: 5. The germline CDR1 and CDR2 sequences are SGHRS and YFSETQ. This CDR3 spans 14 amino acids. This CDR3 is CASSLGQGVPEAFF. CDR3 nucleotide sequence: TGCGCCAGCAGCTTGGGACAGGGAGTCCCTGAAGCTTTCTTT.

The chain employs TRBV5-4 and TRBJ2-3, with 8 positions matching TRBD1. The CDR3 runs to 13 residues. V gave up 10 bases and J gave up 0 bases; unmatched junction bases: 4. The germline V gene encodes CDR1 SGHNT and CDR2 YYREEE (reference sequence). This chain's CDR3 is CAARQGSTDTQYF. As DNA, the CDR3 is TGTGCCGCAAGACAGGGGAGCACAGATACGCAGTATTTT.

This clonotype was counted at least ten times. This sequence joins TRBV25-1 and TRBJ1-2; 7 nucleotides align to TRBD1. The V gene's germline CDR1 is MGHDK and CDR2 SYGVNS. The junction had 6 bases not matched to a gene; V was cut back by 9 bases and J by 2 bases. This CDR3 comprises 13 residues. The chain's CDR3 is CASGVGGNYGYTF. The CDR3 coding sequence is TGTGCCAGTGGGGTAGGGGGCAACTATGGCTACACCTTC.

As to this clonotype: A read error may produce the germline difference seen at one junction end. V and J are TRBV6-2 or TRBV6-3 and TRBJ2-1; D gene uncertain. The CDR3 runs 13 residues. From germline, CDR1 is MNHEY and CDR2 SVGEGT. The CDR3 DNA reads TGTGCCAGCAGTTACTCGACGAAGAATGGGCAGTTCTTC. This encodes CASSYSTKNGQFF.

This clonotype has just a few counts. This chain connects TRBV18 to TRBJ1-2; D perhaps matches TRBD1 (5 bases). Trimming stripped 3 bases from V and 3 bases from J, with 8 bases between. CDR3 size: 13 residues. Germline values: CDR1 KGHSH, CDR2 LQKENI. The CDR3 here is CASSPGADYGYTF. The CDR3 nucleotides are TGTGCCAGCTCACCTGGGGCAGACTATGGCTACACCTTC.

The chain is built from TRBV27 and TRBJ2-1, with 7 bases lining up with TRBD2. Germline assignment: CDR1 MNHEY and CDR2 SMNVEV (reference sequence). The CDR3 runs 13 residues. J gave up 6 bases and V 6 bases, and 5 bases lay outside the gene matches. The CDR3 sequence: CASRAREVNEQFF. The CDR3 nucleotides read TGTGCCAGCAGGGCTCGGGAGGTCAATGAGCAGTTCTTC.

This clonotype was detected only once. V gene TRBV11-3 combines with J gene TRBJ2-3; 9 bases are a match to TRBD2. The germline gives CDR1 SGHNT, CDR2 YENEEA. Trimming took 4 bases from V and 4 from J; bases not matched to a gene: 9. The CDR3 contains 16 residues. CDR3 region: CASSSSQAGGSDTQYF. The CDR3 DNA follows: TGTGCCAGCAGCTCCTCCCAAGCGGGGGGTTCAGATACGCAGTATTTT.

The table lists this clonotype with many counts. The J gene is TRBJ2-7, the V gene TRBV5-1; D ambiguous. With 5 bases removed from V and 4 bases from J, the gap between germline ends came to 10 bases. Germline CDR1 is SGHRS and CDR2 is YFSETQ. The CDR3 length is 12 residues. CDR3 protein: CASSSSFYEQYF. CDR3 nucleotide sequence: TGCGCCAGCAGTTCCTCCTTTTACGAGCAGTACTTC.

The chain couples TRBV12-3 or TRBV12-4 to TRBJ1-5; no clear D. Trimming removed 1 base from V and 0 bases from J, with 10 bases in between. The CDR3 extends over 16 amino acids. This CDR3 is CASSLVGQDSNQPQHF. The CDR3 nucleotides are TGTGCCAGCAGTTTAGTCGGGCAGGATAGCAATCAGCCCCAGCATTTT.

This rearrangement joins TRBV19 to TRBJ2-1; 8 positions match TRBD1. In germline, CDR1 is LNHDA, CDR2 SQIVND (reference sequence). The CDR3 sequence is 17 residues long. V shed 1 base and J 10 bases; nucleotides not matched to a gene: 15. CDR3 amino acids: CASSIAAGTGASGEQFF. In DNA, the CDR3 is TGTGCCAGTAGTATAGCGGCCGGGACAGGCGCGTCGGGCGAGCAGTTCTTC.